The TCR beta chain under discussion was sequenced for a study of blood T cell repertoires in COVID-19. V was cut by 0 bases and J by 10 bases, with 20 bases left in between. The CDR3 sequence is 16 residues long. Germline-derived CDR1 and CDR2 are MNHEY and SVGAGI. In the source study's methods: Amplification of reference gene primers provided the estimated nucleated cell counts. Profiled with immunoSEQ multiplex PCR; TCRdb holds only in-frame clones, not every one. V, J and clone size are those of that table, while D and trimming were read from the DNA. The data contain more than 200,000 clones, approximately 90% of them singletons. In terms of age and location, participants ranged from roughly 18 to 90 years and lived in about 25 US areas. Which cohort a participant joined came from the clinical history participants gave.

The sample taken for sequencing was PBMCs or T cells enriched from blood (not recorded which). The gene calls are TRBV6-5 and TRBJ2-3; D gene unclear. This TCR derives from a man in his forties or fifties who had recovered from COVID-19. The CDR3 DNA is TGTGCCAGCAGTTACTCCCCACTACCAATCCCAGCTGCGCAGTATTTT. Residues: CASSYSPLPIPAAQYF.